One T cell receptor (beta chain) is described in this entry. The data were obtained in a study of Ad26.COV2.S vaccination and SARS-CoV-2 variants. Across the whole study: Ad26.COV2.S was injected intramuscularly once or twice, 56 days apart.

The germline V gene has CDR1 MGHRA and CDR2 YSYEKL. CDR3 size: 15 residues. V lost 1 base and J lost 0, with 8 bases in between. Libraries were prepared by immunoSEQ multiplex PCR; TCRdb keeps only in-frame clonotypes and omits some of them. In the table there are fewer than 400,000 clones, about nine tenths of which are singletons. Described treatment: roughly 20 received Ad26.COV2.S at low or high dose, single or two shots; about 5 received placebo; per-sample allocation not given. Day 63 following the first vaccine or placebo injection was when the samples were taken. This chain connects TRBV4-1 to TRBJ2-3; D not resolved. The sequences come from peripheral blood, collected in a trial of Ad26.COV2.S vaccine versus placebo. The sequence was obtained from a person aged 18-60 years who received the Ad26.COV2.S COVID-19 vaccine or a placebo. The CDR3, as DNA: TGCGCCAGCAGCCAAGCCCCGGATAGCACAGATACGCAGTATTTT. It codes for CASSQAPDSTDTQYF.